This section outlines one T cell receptor beta chain sequence together with its context. In the original analysis: Nucleated cell counts were estimated from reference gene primer amplification. Assay used: immunoSEQ multiplex PCR; TCRdb lists only in-frame clones, some missing. V and J calls plus clone size are reproduced from that table; the DNA served to infer D and trimming. This sample has 40,000 to 65,000 clones; around 83% occur once, and the top ten carry roughly 12%. This CDR3 is 16 amino acids long. The germline V gene encodes CDR1 SNHLY and CDR2 FYNNEI. V lost 2 bases, J lost 7 bases, and 8 bases stayed unmatched. The source of the sample is a study of blood T cell repertoires in COVID-19. Study-wide context: COVID-19 samples collected from the United States, Italy and Spain covered acute and convalescent phases. In each case, the material was cDNA or gDNA derived from T cells, B-cell-depleted T cells, or PBMCs.

Sequences were obtained from peripheral blood. The origin of this receptor is a man between 65 and 85 years old with active COVID-19. The V gene is TRBV2, the J gene TRBJ2-1; 10 positions match TRBD2. In DNA form, the CDR3 reads TGTGCCAGCAGTGAACGAGCTAGCGGGGGAAGTAATGAGCAGTTCTTC. Its translation: CASSERASGGSNEQFF.